The 21 T cell receptor beta chains presented below share a single source sample, sequenced in a study of response to subunit inactivated influenza vaccine (dated by TCRdb to 2017 to 2018). To prepare the library, RT-PCR was applied. Sequencer: Illumina HiSeq 2500. Starting from the raw public reads, TCRdb applied fastp trimming at Q25, assembled clones with MiXCR and retained in-frame beta chains. CDR3 protein sequences are deduplicated, and each keeps its most common genes and DNA. The table for this sample lists some 570,000 distinct CDR3 sequences; over 9% of them were counted only once. The ten top clones hold about 11% of the sample. The sample was also reused in another study, on T cells expressing NK-cell markers. The second publication reports: TCR beta cDNA libraries were prepared using 5'RACE template switching, which introduced a universal primer site and unique molecular identifiers.

Material: PBMCs from blood, obtained on the day of vaccination. The receptors originated from a middle-aged man who received an inactivated influenza vaccine. Donor details come from another sample of the same person, matched by shared clones.

This clonotype showed up just a few times. The chain recombines TRBV7-2 with TRBJ2-5; D unresolved. The length of the CDR3 is 14 residues. V lost 5 bases, J lost 1 base, and 11 bases lay in between. Germline CDR1 SGHTA, CDR2 FQGNSA. The CDR3 DNA sequence: TGTGCCAGCAGCATAAGACGGACCCAAGAGACCCAGTACTTC. It codes for CASSIRRTQETQYF.

As to this clonotype: At one boundary the junction diverges from the germline segment, which might be a read error. This chain connects TRBV24-1 to TRBJ2-6; a weak D match, TRBD1 (5 bases). This CDR3 comprises 16 residues. CDR1 and CDR2 (germline): KGHDR, SFDVKD. CDR3 sequence (DNA): TGTGCCACCAGTGAACCGACAAACTCTGGGGCCATCGTCCTGACTTTC. This codes for CATSEPTNSGAIVLTF.

The rearrangement links TRBV9 to TRBJ2-1; TRBD1 aligns across 12 bases. This CDR3 comprises 14 residues. V trimming: 3 bases; J trimming: 8 bases; junction bases outside the gene matches: 3. Germline loops: CDR1 SGDLS, CDR2 YYNGEE. The CDR3 sequence is CASSAGQGAHEQFF. The DNA of the CDR3 is TGTGCCAGCAGCGCGGGACAGGGGGCCCATGAGCAGTTCTTC.

This clonotype was counted a few times. The chain is built from TRBV3-1 and TRBJ2-3; D may be TRBD2 (7 bases). The germline V gene encodes CDR1 LGHDT and CDR2 YNNKEL (reference sequence). Trimming shortened V by 6 bases and J by 4 bases, and 17 bases separated the two germline ends. The CDR3 runs 15 residues. The CDR3 reads CASRGGGARPDTQYF. CDR3 sequence (DNA): TGTGCCAGCAGAGGAGGGGGGGCCCGCCCAGATACGCAGTATTTT.

The chain has TRBV20-1 and TRBJ2-1; 8 bases map to TRBD2. The V gene's germline CDR1 is DFQATT and CDR2 SNEGSKA (reference sequence). V trimming: 4 bases; J trimming: 8 bases; junction bases outside the gene matches: 4. The length of the CDR3 is 12 residues. CDR3 in DNA: TGCAGTGCTATAAGCGGGAGCTATGAGCAGTTCTTC. Translation gives CSAISGSYEQFF.

The genes are TRBV28 and TRBJ2-5; the D gene is possibly TRBD2 (5 bases). Germline CDR1 and CDR2: MDHEN and SYDVKM. CDR3 length: 16 amino acids. With 1 base removed from V and 4 bases from J, the gap between germline ends came to 16 bases. Written as DNA, the CDR3 is TGTGCCAGCAGTTTATTTATCGGGATAACCCGAGAGACCCAGTACTTC. Encoded protein: CASSLFIGITRETQYF.

This clonotype was seen a few times. V and J are TRBV7-2 and TRBJ2-2, with D perhaps matching TRBD1 (6 bases). V was pared by 3 bases and J by 4 bases, with 9 bases between. The length of the CDR3 is 14 residues. CDR1 is SGHTA, CDR2 FQGNSA, per germline. CDR3 protein: CASSLDRFTGELFF. For the CDR3, the DNA is TGTGCCAGCAGCTTGGACAGATTCACCGGGGAGCTGTTTTTT. The full variable domain, with the rest looked up from reference TRBV7-2 and TRBJ2-2, is GAGVSQSPSNKVTEKGKDVELRCDPISGHTALYWYRQSLGQGLEFLIYFQGNSAPDKSGLPSDRFSAERTGGSVSTLTIQRTQQEDSAVYLCASSLDRFTGELFFGEGSRLTVL.

This clonotype was detected a few times. V and J are TRBV12-3 or TRBV12-4 and TRBJ1-5; D uncertain. With 1 base removed from V and 9 bases from J, the gap between germline ends came to 13 bases. This CDR3 has 14 residues. The CDR3, as DNA: TGTGCCAGCAGTTTAGGTGGGGAATCACGGCCCCAGCATTTT. It yields the protein CASSLGGESRPQHF.

J is TRBJ2-3 and V is TRBV25-1; D not certain. The CDR3 extends over 14 amino acids. Trimming cost V 5 bases and J 1 base, with 10 bases left between them. Germline V gene data show CDR1 as MGHDK and CDR2 as SYGVNS. In nucleotides, the CDR3 is TGTGCCAGCAGTTCCCTCTATGGCACAGATACGCAGTATTTT. It translates to CASSSLYGTDTQYF.

V is TRBV9 and J is TRBJ2-7; D ambiguous. The CDR3 sequence is 15 residues long. The V and J ends lost 1 base and 2 bases respectively, with 13 bases between them. Germline V CDR1 and CDR2: SGDLS, YYNGEE. The CDR3 sequence is CASSVLGEPTYEQYF. CDR3 sequence (DNA): TGTGCCAGCAGCGTATTGGGCGAGCCAACCTACGAGCAGTACTTC. The full variable domain, with the rest looked up from reference TRBV9 and TRBJ2-7, is DSGVTQTPKHLITATGQRVTLRCSPRSGDLSVYWYQQSLDQGLQFLIQYYNGEERAKGNILERFSAQQFPDLHSELNLSSLELGDSALYFCASSVLGEPTYEQYFGPGTRLTVT.

This clonotype was counted between two and nine times. This chain joins TRBV27 and TRBJ2-3; perhaps TRBD1 as D (5 bases). Trimming pared 10 bases from V and 2 bases from J, leaving 13 bases between. The CDR3 length is 13 residues. CDR1 is MNHEY and CDR2 is SMNVEV in the germline V gene (reference sequence). The chain's CDR3 is CATGHHSTDTQYF. Written as DNA, the CDR3 is TGTGCCACCGGACATCATTCCACAGATACGCAGTATTTT.

This clonotype was counted a few times. The genes are TRBV28 and TRBJ2-5, with D perhaps TRBD1 (5 bases). The CDR3 sequence is 15 residues long. Germline CDR1 and CDR2: MDHEN and SYDVKM. Trimming stripped 5 bases from V and 5 bases from J, with 18 bases between. CDR3: CASSPSPAGKETQYF. Written as DNA, the CDR3 is TGTGCCAGCAGTCCCTCCCCTGCAGGGAAGGAGACCCAGTACTTC.

In its sample, this clonotype was seen a few times. The V call is TRBV6-2 or TRBV6-3, the J call TRBJ2-7; the D gene could be TRBD1 or TRBD2 (5 bases each). Trimming removed 6 bases from V and 6 bases from J, with 12 bases in between. This CDR3 is built from 12 residues. In germline, CDR1 is MNHEY, CDR2 SVGEGT. This CDR3 is CASRKIGAEQYF. The CDR3 coding sequence is TGTGCCAGCAGAAAGATCGGGGCCGAGCAGTACTTC.

This clonotype was found a few times. The chain employs TRBV20-1 and TRBJ2-2, with D perhaps given as TRBD1 or TRBD2 (5 bases each). The V end lost 1 base, the J end lost 0 bases, and 12 bases lay between the germline ends. Germline V gene sequence: CDR1 DFQATT, CDR2 SNEGSKA (reference sequence). The CDR3 has 16 amino acids. The CDR3 region has the DNA TGCAGTGCTAGAGGACGTGGGACGGCGAACACCGGGGAGCTGTTTTTT. Encoded protein: CSARGRGTANTGELFF.

In this sample, this clonotype turned up a few times. This rearrangement joins TRBV20-1 to TRBJ2-7; D perhaps matches TRBD2 (7 bases). The CDR3 totals 15 residues. Germline V gene sequence: CDR1 DFQATT, CDR2 SNEGSKA (reference sequence). Trimming pared 2 bases from V and 2 bases from J, leaving 16 bases between. CDR3 nucleotide sequence: TGCAGTGCTAGAAGGGGCGGCGGGGGCACCTACGAGCAGTACTTC. Protein: CSARRGGGGTYEQYF.

This clonotype was detected a few times. V and J are TRBV7-9 and TRBJ2-7; the D is unclear. The CDR3 spans 12 residues. CDR1 and CDR2 from the germline V gene are SEHNR and FQNEAQ (reference sequence). The ends were cut back, 1 base at V and 5 bases at J, with 6 bases in the middle. CDR3 bases: TGTGCCAGCAGCTTAGATCGACACGAGCAGTACTTC. Amino acid sequence: CASSLDRHEQYF.

There are a few counts of this clonotype. V and J are TRBV28 and TRBJ2-3; D not resolved. V gave up 2 bases and J gave up 11 bases, with 11 bases separating them. CDR1 and CDR2 from the germline V gene are MDHEN and SYDVKM. This CDR3 has 12 amino acids. The CDR3 loop reads CASSLRPLEQYF. The DNA for the CDR3 is TGTGCCAGCAGTTTAAGACCCCTAGAGCAGTATTTT.

V is TRBV20-1 and J is TRBJ2-7; D may be TRBD1 or TRBD2 (5 bases each). The germline V gene encodes CDR1 DFQATT and CDR2 SNEGSKA (reference sequence). V shed 2 bases and J shed 3 bases, with 23 bases lying between them. CDR3 length: 17 residues. The chain's CDR3 is CSARPLGRGGAGYEQYF. CDR3 DNA sequence: TGCAGTGCTAGACCTCTGGGACGGGGCGGTGCAGGCTACGAGCAGTACTTC.

The chain joins TRBV6-5 to TRBJ1-1, with 7 bases lining up with TRBD1. Germline V gene sequence: CDR1 MNHEY, CDR2 SVGAGI. This CDR3 region has 11 residues. V lost 5 bases and J lost 10; bases outside the gene matches: 4. The CDR3 loop reads CASSMTGLAFF. The CDR3 DNA reads TGTGCCAGCAGTATGACAGGGTTAGCTTTCTTT.

The chain carries TRBV30 and TRBJ2-5, with 7 bases that match TRBD2. The CDR3 runs 16 residues. The junction had 7 bases not matched to a gene; V was cut back by 0 bases and J by 0 bases. The germline CDR1 and CDR2 sequences are GTSNPN and SVGIG (reference sequence). This CDR3 is CAWSVGGWAYQETQYF. The CDR3 coding sequence is TGTGCCTGGAGTGTGGGAGGGTGGGCGTACCAAGAGACCCAGTACTTC.

V is TRBV20-1 and J is TRBJ2-3; 7 bases are shared with TRBD2. Germline loops: CDR1 DFQATT, CDR2 SNEGSKA (reference sequence). CDR3 length equals 17 residues. V lost 3 bases to trimming and J lost 10 bases; unmatched junction nucleotides: 22. The CDR3: CSASPTGRAGLRGSQYF. Here the CDR3 DNA reads TGCAGTGCTAGTCCCACGGGGAGAGCGGGACTCCGCGGCTCGCAGTATTTT.